This is a list of T cell receptor beta chains from one sample in a study of blood T cell repertoires in COVID-19. Sequencing was performed with immunoSEQ multiplex PCR; in TCRdb, only in-frame clones are kept and a portion is missing. The repertoire holds about 66,000 clones, about 80% seen once, with about 6.2% in the top ten. Sequencing input: peripheral blood. Receptors were obtained from a man aged 55 to 70 with acute or convalescent COVID-19. Each CDR3 is given without its conserved first and last residue. The order of the fields is V gene, CDR3 protein.

TRBV2,ASSIPGQGTHEQY
TRBV10-3,AISESKGGGSQETQY
TRBV29-1,SALKQGAGVNTEAF
TRBV2,ASRVREGYEQY
TRBV14,ASSQRRKRDSNTGELF
TRBV6-5,ASSYAGVGDYGYT
TRBV6-2/TRBV6-3,ASSYSRQGVRVQPQH
TRBV27,ASSPRNPGTGGRISNQPQH
TRBV6-5,ASSRQGGDSPLH
TRBV7-2,ASSSFNEKLF
TRBV2,ASSEPRVNTEAF
TRBV10-3,ATQGQWNTEAF
TRBV25-1,ASSKGSGTQH